This TCR beta chain was identified during a study of CD8 T cells in ankylosing spondylitis (dated 2017 in TCRdb). Broadly, across the study: The study set out to find disease-linked TCR variants by profiling T cell receptor beta repertoires in ankylosing spondylitis patients and healthy donors. In total, the full study cohort was made up of some 110 healthy donors and 25 to 30 ankylosing spondylitis patients. Samples of peripheral blood were taken, and for ankylosing spondylitis patients, synovial fluid was collected as well. Here is what the overall study found, with its caveats: According to the report, matched synovial fluid samples from ankylosing spondylitis patients were significantly enriched for the disease-linked clones. Some of the motif variants had been reported before in the synovial fluid and blood of reactive arthritis patients, a finding that suggests common disease-initiation mechanisms. A TCR beta motif of eight highly homologous amino acid variants appeared characteristic of blood from ankylosing spondylitis patients. In peripheral blood, the disease-linked clones were found at relatively low frequencies and had a CD8+ phenotype.

This clonotype has at least ten counts. The antigen this receptor binds is unknown. Within one base of it there is no much larger clone, and no base qualities were kept. TCRdb shows the sequencer as Illumina HiSeq 2500. Quantitative 5'-RACE with molecular barcodes was used to prepare TCR beta libraries. In the original analysis: A new computational method based on a probabilistic model of VDJ rearrangement was used to identify disease-linked TCR variants. The public reads were reprocessed in TCRdb via fastp at Q25 and MiXCR, keeping in-frame beta chains. Identical CDR3 protein sequences are pooled into one entry, listed with their most common genes and DNA. The V and J calls, along with clone size, are taken from TCRdb and not from the paper's own processing. The sample has 150,000 to 200,000 distinct CDR3 sequences on record, 10% to 15% of them singletons. The ten top clones hold roughly 11% of the sample.

The germline V gene (reference sequence) specifies SEHNR as CDR1 and FQNEAQ as CDR2. Relative to germline, V is missing 1 base and J is missing 7 bases, with 3 bases of the junction outside any gene match. The CDR3 sequence holds 14 residues, the cysteine and phenylalanine included. The CDR3 DNA has 42 bases and is translated from base 1. The rearrangement combines TRBV7-9 with TRBJ2-1, with 8 central nucleotides matching TRBD2. The origin of this receptor is a female donor with ankylosing spondylitis or in good health (not recorded which). The sample taken for sequencing was blood, either unsorted or a sorted T cell fraction (not recorded which). The CDR3 protein: CASSLGTSMNEQFF. The nucleotides read TGTGCCAGCAGCTTAGGGACTAGCATGAATGAGCAGTTCTTC.